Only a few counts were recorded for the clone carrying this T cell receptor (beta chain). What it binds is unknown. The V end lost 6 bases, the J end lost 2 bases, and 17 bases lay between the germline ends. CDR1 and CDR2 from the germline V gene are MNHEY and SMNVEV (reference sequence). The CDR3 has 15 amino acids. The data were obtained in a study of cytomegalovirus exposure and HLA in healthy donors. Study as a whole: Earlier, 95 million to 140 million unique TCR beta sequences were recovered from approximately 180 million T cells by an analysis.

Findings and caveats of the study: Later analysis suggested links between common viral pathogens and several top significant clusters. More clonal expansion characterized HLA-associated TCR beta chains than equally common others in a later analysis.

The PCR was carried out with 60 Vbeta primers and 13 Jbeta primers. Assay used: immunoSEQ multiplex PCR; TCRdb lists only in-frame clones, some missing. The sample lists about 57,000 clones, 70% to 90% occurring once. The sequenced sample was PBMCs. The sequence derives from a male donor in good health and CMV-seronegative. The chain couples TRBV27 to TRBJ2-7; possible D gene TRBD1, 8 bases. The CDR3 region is CASSGQGRGAYEQYF. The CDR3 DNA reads TGTGCCAGCAGCGGACAGGGTCGGGGGGCCTACGAGCAGTACTTC.